One and the same sample provided the 30 T cell receptor beta chains below, sequenced in a study of cytomegalovirus exposure and HLA in healthy donors (dated by TCRdb to about 2017). Libraries came from the immunoSEQ multiplex PCR assay. The multiplex PCR relied on a mix of 60 forward primers for TCR Vbeta segments and 13 reverse primers for TCR Jbeta segments. What TCRdb holds here is the immuneACCESS table cut down to in-frame rearrangements. Part of the clones is not present; checked against another copy, under half of the missing clones reflect an unresolved V gene, and the others are unexplained. For this sample, the table gives 150,000 to 200,000 clones. Together, the top ten hold less than 0.9% of the sample. What was sequenced was PBMCs. The receptors shown here come from a boy between 10 and 17 years old in good health and CMV-seronegative.

V is TRBV21-1 and J is TRBJ1-3; the D call in the table, TRBD1, was not verified against the DNA. TRBV21-1 is assigned pseudogene status. The CDR3 totals 16 residues. The CDR3 is CASSKVDRHSGNTIYF. The CDR3 bases are TGTGCCAGCAGCAAGGTCGACCGACACTCTGGAAACACCATATATTTT.

The chain links TRBV30 to TRBJ2-5, with unresolved D. Germline values: CDR1 GTSNPN, CDR2 SVGIG (reference sequence). Between the trimmed V and J ends, which lost 2 bases and 11 bases, there was a span of 15 bases. CDR3 length: 12 amino acids. The CDR3 loop reads CAWSRSFGEQYF. The DNA for the CDR3 is TGTGCCTGGAGTCGGTCCTTTGGAGAGCAGTACTTC.

The chain uses TRBV19 and TRBJ2-5, with a tentative D call TRBD1 (6 bases). The germline CDR1 and CDR2 sequences are LNHDA and SQIVND (reference sequence). Deletions cut 5 bases from V and 11 bases from J, with 27 bases between. The CDR3 is 16 residues long. CDR3 in amino acids: CASSPLRDKGSWEQYF. The CDR3 DNA sequence: TGTGCCAGTAGTCCCCTCCGGGACAAGGGGTCTTGGGAGCAGTACTTC.

J is TRBJ2-2 and V is TRBV9, with TRBD2 identical over 10 bases. The CDR3 runs 15 residues. Germline trimming cut 5 bases from V and 5 bases from J; bases unmatched to any gene: 6. Germline assignment: CDR1 SGDLS and CDR2 YYNGEE. CDR3 DNA: TGTGCCAGCAGTTTTAGCGGGGGGAGGACCGGGGAGCTGTTTTTT. Its protein is CASSFSGGRTGELFF.

This chain joins TRBV19 and TRBJ1-5; D may be TRBD1 (5 bases). CDR1 and CDR2 (germline): LNHDA, SQIVND (reference sequence). The CDR3 is made up of 14 amino acids. The V gene lost 11 bases and the J gene lost 3 bases, with 17 bases spanning the gap. The CDR3 DNA sequence: TGTGCCGGTGGAATTCAGGGTTACAATCAGCCCCAGCATTTT. It encodes CAGGIQGYNQPQHF.

DNA for the CDR3: TGTGCCAGCACCCGGGAATGGCCTAACTATGGCTACACCTTC. Translating gives CASTREWPNYGYTF. The chain combines TRBV6-1 with TRBJ1-2, with D unresolved. CDR1 and CDR2 (germline): MNHNS, SASEGT. Trimming took off 7 bases at V and 0 bases at J, with 12 bases between the two ends. This CDR3 comprises 14 residues.

J is TRBJ2-3 and V is TRBV30; TRBD2 aligns across 8 bases. With 1 base clipped from V and 0 bases from J, the junction kept 3 bases outside the gene matches. The CDR3 length is 15 residues. Germline V lookup: CDR1 GTSNPN, CDR2 SVGIG (reference sequence). CDR3 in DNA: TGTGCCTGGAGTGAAAGCGGGGGTAGCACAGATACGCAGTATTTT. Its translation: CAWSESGGSTDTQYF.

This rearrangement joins TRBV25-1 to TRBJ2-5; 7 bases are a match to TRBD2. The DNA end is a closer match to TRBJ2-7, so the J assignment may be wrong. The CDR3 consists of 15 residues. Germline V CDR1 and CDR2: MGHDK, SYGVNS. DNA of the CDR3: TGTGCCAGCAGTGACCCTGCGGGGGAAACCTACGAGCAGTACTTC. This encodes CASSDPAGETYEQYF.

The chain carries TRBV2 and TRBJ2-7; D unclear. Trimming cost V 7 bases and J 6 bases, with 16 bases left between them. The CDR3 extends over 13 amino acids. Germline CDR1 is SNHLY and CDR2 is FYNNEI. The CDR3 DNA sequence: TGTGCCAGCACCCGAGACTCCTTCGGCGAGCAGTACTTC. It codes for CASTRDSFGEQYF.

The V gene is TRBV29-1, the J gene TRBJ2-7; TRBD1 matches 9 bases. This CDR3 has 15 amino acids. V was clipped by 0 bases and J by 3 bases; unmatched bases: 6. Germline lookup yields CDR1 SQVTM and CDR2 ANQGSEA. CDR3 sequence: CSVEESGTGNYEQYF. CDR3 coding DNA: TGCAGCGTTGAAGAATCCGGGACAGGGAACTACGAGCAGTACTTC.

This chain joins TRBV6-5 and TRBJ2-1; D possibly corresponds to TRBD2 (7 bases). The CDR3 consists of 16 residues. Trimming pared 2 bases from V and 1 base from J, leaving 12 bases between. CDR1 is MNHEY and CDR2 is SVGAGI in the germline V gene. The DNA of the CDR3 is TGTGCCAGCAGTTACGAGGCGGGGGCTTCCTACAATGAGCAGTTCTTC. It is translated as CASSYEAGASYNEQFF.

The chain links TRBV4-1 to TRBJ2-1; a weak D match, TRBD2 (7 bases). Between the trimmed V and J ends, which lost 1 base and 4 bases, there was a span of 14 bases. The CDR3 loop spans 16 amino acids. Germline V gene data show CDR1 as MGHRA and CDR2 as YSYEKL. CDR3 loop: CASSQVGRGLYNEQFF. The CDR3 nucleotides read TGCGCCAGCAGCCAAGTTGGGCGGGGGCTTTACAATGAGCAGTTCTTC.

The chain employs TRBV14 and TRBJ1-1, with D possibly TRBD1 on 5 matching bases. The V end was cut by 0 bases, the J end by 11 bases, with 13 bases between. Germline CDR1 is SGHDN and CDR2 is FVKESK. This CDR3 comprises 13 residues. The CDR3 region has the DNA TGTGCCAGCAGCCAAGATTTAGCGGGGGTGGCTTTCTTT. It specifies CASSQDLAGVAFF.

The chain uses TRBV20-1 and TRBJ2-1; tentatively, D is TRBD2 (5 bases). Trimming took 5 bases from V and 9 from J, leaving 11 bases between them. Germline V gives CDR1 DFQATT, CDR2 SNEGSKA (reference sequence). This CDR3 spans 11 amino acids. For the CDR3, the DNA is TGCAGTGCTTCCGAGGCGGGTGAGCAGTTCTTC. Protein sequence: CSASEAGEQFF.

V gene TRBV15 combines with J gene TRBJ2-7; D is perhaps TRBD1 (6 bases). Deletions cut 0 bases from V and 5 bases from J, with 8 bases between. In germline, CDR1 is LNHNV, CDR2 YYDKDF (reference sequence). The CDR3 covers 13 residues. CDR3 bases: TGTGCCACCAGCAGAGACGGACAGAACGAGCAGTACTTC. Translated: CATSRDGQNEQYF.

The genes are TRBV15 and TRBJ2-6; D remains unclear. V shed 1 base and J shed 0 bases, with 4 bases lying between them. Germline loops: CDR1 LNHNV, CDR2 YYDKDF (reference sequence). The CDR3 length is 15 residues. CDR3 bases: TGTGCCACCAGCAGAGCCCGCTCTGGGGCCAACGTCCTGACTTTC. Its protein product is CATSRARSGANVLTF. The full variable domain, rest sourced from reference TRBV15 and TRBJ2-6, is DAMVIQNPRYQVTQFGKPVTLSCSQTLNHNVMYWYQQKSSQAPKLLFHYYDKDFNNEADTPDNFQSRRPNTSFCFLDIRSPGLGDTAMYLCATSRARSGANVLTFGAGSRLTVL.

V usage is TRBV19 and J usage is TRBJ1-2, with D perhaps matching TRBD1 (6 bases). The CDR3 contains 13 residues. Trimming removed 4 bases from V and 4 bases from J, with 10 bases in between. Per the germline V gene, CDR1 is LNHDA and CDR2 is SQIVND (reference sequence). CDR3 in amino acids: CASSRQGTYGYTF. CDR3 DNA sequence: TGTGCCAGTAGTAGGCAGGGGACCTATGGCTACACCTTC.

The chain combines TRBV11-1 with TRBJ1-4; 9 positions agree with TRBD1. The germline gives CDR1 SGHAT, CDR2 FQDESV (reference sequence). CDR3 size: 15 residues. Trimming cost V 5 bases and J 4 bases; bases outside gene matches: 5. The CDR3 reads CASSLRDRVNEKLFF. The CDR3 DNA follows: TGTGCCAGCAGCCTCCGGGACAGGGTTAATGAAAAACTGTTTTTT.

The rearrangement joins TRBV5-1 to TRBJ2-5; D uncertain. The CDR3 runs to 11 residues. Germline CDR1 is SGHRS and CDR2 is YFSETQ. With 2 bases removed from V and 5 bases from J, the gap between germline ends came to 4 bases. CDR3 bases: TGCGCCAGCAGCTTCGGTGAGACCCAGTACTTC. Protein sequence: CASSFGETQYF.

V gene TRBV4-1 combines with J gene TRBJ2-7; 7 bases are shared with TRBD1. V lost 5 bases and J lost 0; bases outside the gene matches: 7. This CDR3 contains 15 residues. Per the germline V gene, CDR1 is MGHRA and CDR2 is YSYEKL. CDR3 DNA: TGCGCCAGCAGCTCCTTGACAGGGACCTCCTACGAGCAGTACTTC. Its protein product is CASSSLTGTSYEQYF.

The gene calls are TRBV6-5 and TRBJ2-3; 7 positions match TRBD2. J was trimmed by 0 bases and V by 10 bases; bases with no gene match: 4. Germline CDR1 MNHEY, CDR2 SVGAGI. The length of the CDR3 is 13 residues. For the CDR3, the DNA is TGTGCCACACGGGGGGTGAGCACAGATACGCAGTATTTT. Protein product: CATRGVSTDTQYF.

The V and J genes are TRBV9 and TRBJ1-1; D ambiguous. The germline CDR1 and CDR2 sequences are SGDLS and YYNGEE. The V and J ends lost 3 bases and 3 bases respectively, with 12 bases between them. CDR3 length: 14 residues. The CDR3 loop is CASSASLGYTEAFF. CDR3 nucleotide sequence: TGTGCCAGCAGCGCTAGCCTGGGGTACACTGAAGCTTTCTTT.

This rearrangement joins TRBV7-8 to TRBJ2-7; 7 bases line up with TRBD2. Trimming took 6 bases from V and 0 from J; bases not matched to a gene: 14. This CDR3 contains 17 residues. Germline values: CDR1 SGHVS, CDR2 FQNEAQ. Written as DNA, the CDR3 is TGTGCCAGCAGAGGGCTAGCGGATTGGGGGAGCTCCTACGAGCAGTACTTC. Translated: CASRGLADWGSSYEQYF.

The chain carries TRBV5-4 and TRBJ2-2; possibly TRBD1 for D (5 bases). The V gene lost 0 bases and the J gene lost 5 bases, with 8 bases spanning the gap. There are 14 residues in the CDR3. Per the germline V gene, CDR1 is SGHNT and CDR2 is YYREEE (reference sequence). The CDR3 loop is CASSLGQRTGELFF. Here the CDR3 DNA reads TGTGCCAGCAGCTTGGGACAGAGGACCGGGGAGCTGTTTTTT.

V is TRBV13 and J is TRBJ2-7; D perhaps matches TRBD2 (7 bases). CDR3 length: 14 residues. The ends were cut back, 6 bases at V and 0 bases at J, with 12 bases in the middle. Germline V gives CDR1 PRHDT, CDR2 FYEKMQ (reference sequence). The CDR3 loop is CASRKGGFSYEQYF. The DNA for the CDR3 is TGTGCCAGCAGAAAGGGGGGGTTCTCCTACGAGCAGTACTTC. Together with reference TRBV13 and TRBJ2-7, the CDR3 gives the full variable domain: AAGVIQSPRHLIKEKRETATLKCYPIPRHDTVYWYQQGPGQDPQFLISFYEKMQSDKGSIPDRFSAQQFSDYHSELNMSSLELGDSALYFCASRKGGFSYEQYFGPGTRLTVT.

The chain recombines TRBV5-1 with TRBJ2-1, with D possibly being TRBD1 (6 bases). Germline-derived CDR1 and CDR2 are SGHRS and YFSETQ. This CDR3 has 14 amino acids. Between the trimmed V and J ends, which lost 0 bases and 6 bases, there was a span of 10 bases. CDR3 amino acids: CASSLVQGPNEQFF. DNA for the CDR3: TGCGCCAGCAGCTTGGTACAGGGTCCCAATGAGCAGTTCTTC.

J is TRBJ1-4 and V is TRBV28; D gene ambiguous. The V end was cut by 4 bases, the J end by 5 bases, with 14 bases between. The germline V gene encodes CDR1 MDHEN and CDR2 SYDVKM. The CDR3 consists of 15 residues. The CDR3 loop is CASSSQEPGNEKLFF. As DNA, the CDR3 is TGTGCCAGCAGTTCCCAGGAGCCGGGGAATGAAAAACTGTTTTTT. Full variable domain (rest looked up from reference TRBV28 and TRBJ1-4): DVKVTQSSRYLVKRTGEKVFLECVQDMDHENMFWYRQDPGLGLRLIYFSYDVKMKEKGDIPEGYSVSREKKERFSLILESASTNQTSMYLCASSSQEPGNEKLFFGSGTQLSVL.

V and J are TRBV4-1 and TRBJ2-5; 8 nucleotides agree with TRBD1. The CDR3 totals 15 residues. CDR1 is MGHRA, CDR2 YSYEKL, per germline. The V gene end was trimmed by 4 bases and the J gene end by 5 bases; junction bases not matched to a gene: 9. The CDR3 is CASSPSQGGQETQYF. The CDR3 coding sequence is TGCGCCAGCAGCCCTTCACAGGGGGGCCAGGAGACCCAGTACTTC.

The V and J genes are TRBV6-1 and TRBJ1-1, with D hard to call. Trimming removed 8 bases from V and 4 bases from J, with 14 bases in between. Germline values: CDR1 MNHNS, CDR2 SASEGT. There are 13 residues in the CDR3. The CDR3 loop reads CASRKHPSTEAFF. In DNA, the CDR3 is TGTGCCAGCCGAAAACACCCTAGCACTGAAGCTTTCTTT.

The chain recombines TRBV11-2 with TRBJ2-7, with 8 bases fitting TRBD2. This CDR3 spans 15 amino acids. Trimming cost V 1 base and J 3 bases; bases outside gene matches: 5. Germline V gene sequence: CDR1 SGHAT, CDR2 FQNNGV. CDR3 sequence reads: CASSLGGGGYYEQYF. DNA of the CDR3: TGTGCCAGCAGCTTAGGGGGCGGGGGGTACTACGAGCAGTACTTC.